This TCR beta chain was documented in a study of CD8+CD57+ T cells in acquired aplastic anemia. Background on the study: Across the sorted CD4+ and CD8+ cells, DNA amounts averaged around 3.2 ug. Findings and limits, study-wide: Shared by patients and controls, 25 to 30 CD8+ CDR3s were abundant in patients. Controls did not differ significantly from patients in CD8+ Simpson's diversity.

CDR3 length equals 11 residues. The V and J ends lost 5 bases and 3 bases respectively, with 4 bases between them. CDR1 SGHRS and CDR2 YFSETQ come from the germline V gene. TCR beta VDJ combinations and CDR3 sequences were profiled from genomic DNA. TCRdb re-analysed the reads in MiXCR, keeping a single row per CDR3 protein. The sample holds about 100,000 distinct CDR3 sequences, approximately 49% seen once. This clonotype was observed a single time. Its target is unknown. The sequenced material came from sorted CD4+, CD8+, or CD8+CD57+ T cells (not recorded which) from PBMCs. The V call is TRBV5-1, the J call TRBJ2-3; D ambiguous. This TCR was recovered from a human donor in good health, serving as a control. The CDR3 spells CASRSTDTQYF. In DNA form, the CDR3 reads TGCGCCAGCAGATCGACAGATACGCAGTATTTT.